The clone carrying this T cell receptor beta chain was observed a single time. The entry originates in a study of blood T cell repertoires in COVID-19. Overall study: In each case, the material was cDNA or gDNA derived from T cells, B-cell-depleted T cells, or PBMCs.

This CDR3 spans 11 amino acids. The J segment lost 12 bases and the V segment lost 3 bases, leaving 1 base of the junction unmatched. Germline values: CDR1 SEHNR, CDR2 FQNEAQ (reference sequence). Original processing methods: Cell counts per sample came from amplifying reference gene primers. Measured with immunoSEQ multiplex PCR; TCRdb has only the in-frame clones, and not every one. That table supplies the V and J calls and clone size; D and trimming were determined from the DNA. The profile shows 65,000 to 85,000 clones, more than 80% of them singletons. V usage is TRBV7-9 and J usage is TRBJ2-1; TRBD1 matches at 8 bases. This clonotype was sampled from a human donor in a cohort sampled during active COVID-19. Sequences were obtained from peripheral blood. CDR3 amino acids: CASSLTGVQFF. CDR3 DNA sequence: TGTGCCAGCAGCTTGACAGGGGTGCAGTTCTTC.